This T cell receptor beta chain was sequenced for a study of T cell responses to AZD1222 COVID-19 vaccine. Sequenced by immunoSEQ multiplex PCR; TCRdb stores in-frame clones only, minus some. The table lists 90,000 to 150,000 clones, 65% to 90% of them singletons. Findings and caveats of the study: Most donors were white British, females outnumbered males, and clonal diversity was possibly underestimated.

About this clone: Its cognate antigen is unknown.

This CDR3 is 16 amino acids long. CDR1 is MDHEN, CDR2 SYDVKM, per germline. V gave up 4 bases and J gave up 6 bases; unmatched junction bases: 9. The receptor comes from an adult in good health. Sample: peripheral blood, taken on day 0 of AZD1222 vaccination. The chain has TRBV28 and TRBJ1-4; 9 bases map to TRBD1. The CDR3 reads CASSSLRTGGYEKLFF. The CDR3 DNA reads as TGTGCCAGCAGTTCCCTACGTACAGGGGGCTATGAAAAACTGTTTTTT.